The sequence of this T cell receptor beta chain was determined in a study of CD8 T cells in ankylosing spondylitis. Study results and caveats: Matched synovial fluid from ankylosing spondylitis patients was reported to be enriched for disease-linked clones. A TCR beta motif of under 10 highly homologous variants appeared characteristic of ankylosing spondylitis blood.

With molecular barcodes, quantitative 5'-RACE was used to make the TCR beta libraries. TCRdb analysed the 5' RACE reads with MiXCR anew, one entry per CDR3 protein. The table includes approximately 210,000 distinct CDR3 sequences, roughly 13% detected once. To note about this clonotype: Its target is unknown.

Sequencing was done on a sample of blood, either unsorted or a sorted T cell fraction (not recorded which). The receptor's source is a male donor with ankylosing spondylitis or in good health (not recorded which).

CDR3 in amino acids: CASSLGAANEKLFF. CDR3 bases: TGTGCCAGCAGTTTAGGGGCTGCTAATGAAAAACTGTTTTTT. The chain combines TRBV12-3 or TRBV12-4 with TRBJ1-4; D is unresolved. Trimming stripped 1 base from V and 3 bases from J, with 6 bases between. This CDR3 has 14 amino acids.